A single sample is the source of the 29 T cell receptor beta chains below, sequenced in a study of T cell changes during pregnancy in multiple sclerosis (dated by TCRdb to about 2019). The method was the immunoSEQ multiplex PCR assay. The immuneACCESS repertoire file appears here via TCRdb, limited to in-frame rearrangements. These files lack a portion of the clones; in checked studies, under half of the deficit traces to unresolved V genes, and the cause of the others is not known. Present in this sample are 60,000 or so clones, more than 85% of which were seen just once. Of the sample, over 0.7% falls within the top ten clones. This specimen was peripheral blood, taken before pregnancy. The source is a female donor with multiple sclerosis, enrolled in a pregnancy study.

Here the CDR3 reads CASSHPGQLYQPQHF. The CDR3 nucleotides read TGTGCCAGCAGCCATCCCGGACAGCTTTATCAGCCCCAGCATTTT. The chain combines TRBV14 with TRBJ1-5; D may be TRBD1 (6 bases). The CDR3 consists of 15 residues. V shed 3 bases and J shed 5 bases, with 14 bases lying between them. Germline V gives CDR1 SGHDN, CDR2 FVKESK. Complete variable domain (other parts from reference TRBV14 and TRBJ1-5): EAGVTQFPSHSVIEKGQTVTLRCDPISGHDNLYWYRRVMGKEIKFLLHFVKESKQDESGMPNNRFLAERTGGTYSTLKVQPAELEDSGVYFCASSHPGQLYQPQHFGDGTRLSIL.

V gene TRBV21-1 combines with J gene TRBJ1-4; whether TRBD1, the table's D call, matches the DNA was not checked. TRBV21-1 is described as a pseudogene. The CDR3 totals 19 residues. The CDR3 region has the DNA TGTGCCAGCAGCGGACAGGGGGCTTTTTCACAGGGAACTAATGAAAAACTGTTTTTT. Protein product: CASSGQGAFSQGTNEKLFF.

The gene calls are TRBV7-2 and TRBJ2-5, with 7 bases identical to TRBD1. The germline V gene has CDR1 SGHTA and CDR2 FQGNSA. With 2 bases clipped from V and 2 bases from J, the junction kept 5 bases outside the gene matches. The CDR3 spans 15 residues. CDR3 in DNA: TGTGCCAGCAGCTTATCTCCAGGGGGACAAGAGACCCAGTACTTC. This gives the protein CASSLSPGGQETQYF.

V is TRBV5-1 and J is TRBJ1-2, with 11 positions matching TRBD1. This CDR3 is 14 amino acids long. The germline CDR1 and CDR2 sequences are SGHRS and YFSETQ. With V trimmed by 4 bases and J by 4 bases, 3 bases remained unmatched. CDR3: CASSGGTGGYGYTF. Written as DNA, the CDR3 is TGCGCCAGCAGCGGGGGGACAGGGGGCTATGGCTACACCTTC. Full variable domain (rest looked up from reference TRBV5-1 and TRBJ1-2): KAGVTQTPRYLIKTRGQQVTLSCSPISGHRSVSWYQQTPGQGLQFLFEYFSETQRNKGNFPGRFSGRQFSNSRSEMNVSTLELGDSALYLCASSGGTGGYGYTFGSGTRLTVV.

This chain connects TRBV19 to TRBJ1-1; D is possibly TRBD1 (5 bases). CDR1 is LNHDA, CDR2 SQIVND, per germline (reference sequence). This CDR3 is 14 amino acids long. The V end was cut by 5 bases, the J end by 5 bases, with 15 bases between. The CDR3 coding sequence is TGTGCCAGTAGTGGGGCGGGGGGGAGGACTGAAGCTTTCTTT. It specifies CASSGAGGRTEAFF.

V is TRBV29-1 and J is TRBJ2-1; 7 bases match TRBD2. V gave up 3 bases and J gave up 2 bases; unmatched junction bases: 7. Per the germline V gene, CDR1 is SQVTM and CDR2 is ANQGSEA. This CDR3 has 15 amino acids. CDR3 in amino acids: CSVEGGGGTYNEQFF. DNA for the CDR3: TGCAGCGTTGAGGGGGGGGGAGGGACCTACAATGAGCAGTTCTTC.

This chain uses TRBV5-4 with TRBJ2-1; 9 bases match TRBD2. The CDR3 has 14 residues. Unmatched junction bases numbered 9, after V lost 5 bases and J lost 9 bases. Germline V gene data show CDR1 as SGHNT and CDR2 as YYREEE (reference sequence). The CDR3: CASRERGVPSEQFF. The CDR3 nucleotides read TGTGCCAGCAGGGAGCGGGGGGTCCCGAGTGAGCAGTTCTTC. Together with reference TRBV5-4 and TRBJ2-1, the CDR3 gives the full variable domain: ETGVTQSPTHLIKTRGQQVTLRCSSQSGHNTVSWYQQALGQGPQFIFQYYREEENGRGNFPPRFSGLQFPNYSSELNVNALELDDSALYLCASRERGVPSEQFFGPGTRLTVL.

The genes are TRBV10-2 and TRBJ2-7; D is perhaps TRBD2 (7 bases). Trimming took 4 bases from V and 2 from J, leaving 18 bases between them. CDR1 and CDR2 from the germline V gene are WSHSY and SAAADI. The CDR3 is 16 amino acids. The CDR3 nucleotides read TGCGCCAGCAGTGGATCCGGGGGGCATACCCCCTACGAGCAGTACTTC. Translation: CASSGSGGHTPYEQYF.

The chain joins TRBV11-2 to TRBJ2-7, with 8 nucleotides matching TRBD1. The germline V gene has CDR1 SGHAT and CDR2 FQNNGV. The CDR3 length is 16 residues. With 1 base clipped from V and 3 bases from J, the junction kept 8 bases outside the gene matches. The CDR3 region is CASSLAGTGPFYEQYF. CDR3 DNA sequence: TGTGCCAGCAGCTTAGCCGGGACAGGACCTTTCTACGAGCAGTACTTC.

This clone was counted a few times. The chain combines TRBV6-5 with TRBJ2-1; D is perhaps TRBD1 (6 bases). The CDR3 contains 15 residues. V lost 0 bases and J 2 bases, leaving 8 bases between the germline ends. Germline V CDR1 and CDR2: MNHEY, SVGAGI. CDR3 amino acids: CASSYSQGPYNEQFF. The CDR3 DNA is TGTGCCAGCAGTTACTCACAGGGTCCCTACAATGAGCAGTTCTTC.

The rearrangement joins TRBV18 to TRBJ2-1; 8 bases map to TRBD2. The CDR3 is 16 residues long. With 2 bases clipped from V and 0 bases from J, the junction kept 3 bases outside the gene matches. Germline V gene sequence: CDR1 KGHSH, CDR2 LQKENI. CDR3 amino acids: CASSPLAGLSYNEQFF. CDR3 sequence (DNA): TGTGCCAGCTCACCATTAGCGGGACTCTCCTACAATGAGCAGTTCTTC.

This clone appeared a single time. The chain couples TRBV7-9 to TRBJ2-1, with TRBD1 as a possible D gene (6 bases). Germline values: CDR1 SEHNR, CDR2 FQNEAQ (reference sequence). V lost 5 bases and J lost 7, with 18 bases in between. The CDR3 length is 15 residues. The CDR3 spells CASSPPGRQANEQFF. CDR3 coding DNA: TGTGCCAGCAGCCCCCCGGGGCGACAGGCGAATGAGCAGTTCTTC.

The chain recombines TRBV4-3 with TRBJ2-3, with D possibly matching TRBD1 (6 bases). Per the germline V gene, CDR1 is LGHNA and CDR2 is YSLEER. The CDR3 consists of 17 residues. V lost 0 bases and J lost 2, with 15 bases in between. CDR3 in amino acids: CASSQDLGGPVTDTQYF. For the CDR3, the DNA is TGCGCCAGCAGCCAAGACCTAGGGGGACCTGTCACAGATACGCAGTATTTT.

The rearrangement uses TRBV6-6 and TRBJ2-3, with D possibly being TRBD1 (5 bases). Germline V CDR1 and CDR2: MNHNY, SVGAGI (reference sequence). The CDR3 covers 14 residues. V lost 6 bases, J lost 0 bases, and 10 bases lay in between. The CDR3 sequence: CASRGPGSTDTQYF. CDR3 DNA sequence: TGTGCCAGCAGGGGGCCAGGAAGCACAGATACGCAGTATTTT.

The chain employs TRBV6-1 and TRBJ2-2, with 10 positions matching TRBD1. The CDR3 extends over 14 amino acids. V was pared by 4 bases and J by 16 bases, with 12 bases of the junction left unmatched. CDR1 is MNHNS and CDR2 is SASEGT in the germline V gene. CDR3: CASSGLGQGSIGFF. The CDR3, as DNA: TGTGCCAGCAGTGGACTGGGACAGGGGTCAATCGGGTTTTTT.

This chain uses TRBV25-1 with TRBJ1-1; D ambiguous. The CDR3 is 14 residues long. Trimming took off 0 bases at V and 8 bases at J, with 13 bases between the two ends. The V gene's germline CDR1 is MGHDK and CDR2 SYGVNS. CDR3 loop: CASSEYGKVSEAFF. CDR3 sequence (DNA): TGTGCCAGCAGTGAATATGGTAAAGTTAGCGAAGCTTTCTTT.

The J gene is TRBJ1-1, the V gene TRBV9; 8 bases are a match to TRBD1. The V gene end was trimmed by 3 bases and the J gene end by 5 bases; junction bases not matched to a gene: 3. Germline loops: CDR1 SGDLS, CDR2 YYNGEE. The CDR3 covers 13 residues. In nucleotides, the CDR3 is TGTGCCAGCAGCGCCCAGGGGGCGACTGAAGCTTTCTTT. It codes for CASSAQGATEAFF. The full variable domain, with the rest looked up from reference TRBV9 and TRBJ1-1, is DSGVTQTPKHLITATGQRVTLRCSPRSGDLSVYWYQQSLDQGLQFLIQYYNGEERAKGNILERFSAQQFPDLHSELNLSSLELGDSALYFCASSAQGATEAFFGQGTRLTVV.

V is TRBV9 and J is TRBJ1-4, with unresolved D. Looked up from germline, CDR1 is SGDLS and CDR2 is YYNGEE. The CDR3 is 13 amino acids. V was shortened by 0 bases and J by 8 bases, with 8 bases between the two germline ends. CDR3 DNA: TGTGCCAGCAGCGTAGGGGAGTGGGAAAAACTGTTTTTT. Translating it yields CASSVGEWEKLFF.

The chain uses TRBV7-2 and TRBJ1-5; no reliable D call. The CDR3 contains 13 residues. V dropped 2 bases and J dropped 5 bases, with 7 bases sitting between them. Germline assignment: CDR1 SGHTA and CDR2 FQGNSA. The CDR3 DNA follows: TGTGCCAGCAGCTTAAATGAGGATCAGCCCCAGCATTTT. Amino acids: CASSLNEDQPQHF.

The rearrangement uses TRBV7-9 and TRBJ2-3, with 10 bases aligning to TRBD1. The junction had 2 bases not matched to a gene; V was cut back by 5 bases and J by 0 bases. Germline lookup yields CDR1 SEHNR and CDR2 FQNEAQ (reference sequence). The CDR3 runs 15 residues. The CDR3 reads CASSPTGGSTDTQYF. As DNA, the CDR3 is TGTGCCAGCAGCCCGACAGGGGGCAGCACAGATACGCAGTATTTT.

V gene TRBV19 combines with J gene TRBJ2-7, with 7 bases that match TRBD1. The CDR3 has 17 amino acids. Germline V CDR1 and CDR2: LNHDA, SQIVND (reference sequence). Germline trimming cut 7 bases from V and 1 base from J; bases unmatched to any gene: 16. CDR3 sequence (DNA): TGTGCCAGTAACACAGGCCCTCGACAGGGTGGGTCCTACGAGCAGTACTTC. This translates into CASNTGPRQGGSYEQYF.

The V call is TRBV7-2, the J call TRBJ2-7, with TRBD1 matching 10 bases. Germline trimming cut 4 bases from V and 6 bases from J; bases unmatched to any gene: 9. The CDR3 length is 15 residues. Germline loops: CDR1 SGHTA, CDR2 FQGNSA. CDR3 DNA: TGTGCCAGCAGCTCCTTAGGGACAGGGGACTCCGAGCAGTACTTC. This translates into CASSSLGTGDSEQYF. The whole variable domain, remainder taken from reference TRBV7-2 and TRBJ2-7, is GAGVSQSPSNKVTEKGKDVELRCDPISGHTALYWYRQSLGQGLEFLIYFQGNSAPDKSGLPSDRFSAERTGGSVSTLTIQRTQQEDSAVYLCASSSLGTGDSEQYFGPGTRLTVT.

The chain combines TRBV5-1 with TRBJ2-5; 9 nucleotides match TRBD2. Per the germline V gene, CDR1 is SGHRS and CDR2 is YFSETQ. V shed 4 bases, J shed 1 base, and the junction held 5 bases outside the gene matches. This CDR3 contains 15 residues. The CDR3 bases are TGCGCCAGCAGCGACGGGACTAGCACCCAAGAGACCCAGTACTTC. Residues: CASSDGTSTQETQYF.

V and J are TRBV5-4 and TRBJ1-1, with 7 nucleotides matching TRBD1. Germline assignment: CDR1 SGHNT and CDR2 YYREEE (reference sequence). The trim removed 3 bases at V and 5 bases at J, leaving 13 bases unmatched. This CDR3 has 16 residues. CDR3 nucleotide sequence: TGTGCCAGCAGCTCGGGACAGTTGCTTGTTAATACTGAAGCTTTCTTT. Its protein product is CASSSGQLLVNTEAFF.

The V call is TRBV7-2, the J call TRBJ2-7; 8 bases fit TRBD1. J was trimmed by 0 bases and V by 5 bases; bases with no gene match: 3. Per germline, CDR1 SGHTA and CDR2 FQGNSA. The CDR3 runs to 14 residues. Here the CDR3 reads CASSRQGSSYEQYF. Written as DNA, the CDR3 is TGTGCCAGCAGCCGACAGGGGAGCTCCTACGAGCAGTACTTC.

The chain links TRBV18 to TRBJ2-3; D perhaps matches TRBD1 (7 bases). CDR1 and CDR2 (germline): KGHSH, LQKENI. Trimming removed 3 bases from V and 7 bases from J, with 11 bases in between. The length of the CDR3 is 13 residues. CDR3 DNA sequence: TGTGCCAGCTCACCGTCAGGGGGGTATACGCAGTATTTT. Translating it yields CASSPSGGYTQYF.

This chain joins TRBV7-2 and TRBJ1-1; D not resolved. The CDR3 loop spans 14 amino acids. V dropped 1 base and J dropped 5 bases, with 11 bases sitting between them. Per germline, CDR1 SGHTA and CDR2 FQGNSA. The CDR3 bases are TGTGCCAGCAGCTTAGATGCCGGAGGAACTGAAGCTTTCTTT. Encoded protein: CASSLDAGGTEAFF.

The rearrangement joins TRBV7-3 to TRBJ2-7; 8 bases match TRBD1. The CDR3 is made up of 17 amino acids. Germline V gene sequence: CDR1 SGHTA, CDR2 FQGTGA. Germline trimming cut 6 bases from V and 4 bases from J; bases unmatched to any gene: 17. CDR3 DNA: TGTGCCAGCAGGCCCAACAATCGGACAGGGAAGGTTTACGAGCAGTACTTC. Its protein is CASRPNNRTGKVYEQYF.

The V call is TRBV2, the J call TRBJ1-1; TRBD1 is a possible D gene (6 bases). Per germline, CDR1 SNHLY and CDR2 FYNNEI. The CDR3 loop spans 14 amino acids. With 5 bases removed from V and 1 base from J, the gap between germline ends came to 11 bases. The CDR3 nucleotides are TGTGCCAGCAGTCCCCTGGGGGCGAACACTGAAGCTTTCTTT. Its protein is CASSPLGANTEAFF.